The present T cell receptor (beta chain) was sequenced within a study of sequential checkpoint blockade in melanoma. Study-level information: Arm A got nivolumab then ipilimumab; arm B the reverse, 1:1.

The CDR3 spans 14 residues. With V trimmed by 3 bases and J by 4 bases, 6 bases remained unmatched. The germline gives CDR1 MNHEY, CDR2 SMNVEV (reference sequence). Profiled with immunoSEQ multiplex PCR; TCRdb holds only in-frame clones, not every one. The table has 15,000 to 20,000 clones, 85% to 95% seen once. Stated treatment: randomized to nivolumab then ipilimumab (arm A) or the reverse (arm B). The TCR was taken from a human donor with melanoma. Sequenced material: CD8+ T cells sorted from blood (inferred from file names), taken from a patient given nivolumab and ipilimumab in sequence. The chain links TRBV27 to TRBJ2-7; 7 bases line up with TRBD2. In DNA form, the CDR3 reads TGTGCCAGCAGTTTCCGGCTAGCGGTATACGAGCAGTACTTC. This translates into CASSFRLAVYEQYF.